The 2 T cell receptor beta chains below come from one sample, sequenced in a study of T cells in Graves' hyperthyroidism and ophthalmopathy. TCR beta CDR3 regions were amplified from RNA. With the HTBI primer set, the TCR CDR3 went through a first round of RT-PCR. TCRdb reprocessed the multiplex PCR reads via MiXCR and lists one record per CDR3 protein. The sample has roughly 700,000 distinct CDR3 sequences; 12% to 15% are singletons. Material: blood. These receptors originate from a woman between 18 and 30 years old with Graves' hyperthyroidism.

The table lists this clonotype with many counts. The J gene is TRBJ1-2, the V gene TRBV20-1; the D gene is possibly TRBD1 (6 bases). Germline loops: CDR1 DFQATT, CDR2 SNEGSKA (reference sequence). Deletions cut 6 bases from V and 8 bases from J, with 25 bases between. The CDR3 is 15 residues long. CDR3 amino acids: CSARPSTGMTYGYTF. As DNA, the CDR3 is TGCAGTGCCCGTCCCTCCACAGGGATGACTTACGGCTACACCTTC.

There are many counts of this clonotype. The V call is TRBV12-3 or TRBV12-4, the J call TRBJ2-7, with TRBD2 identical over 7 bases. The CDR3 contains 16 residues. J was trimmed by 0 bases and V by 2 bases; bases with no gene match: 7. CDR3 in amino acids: CASSLKSTSSSYEQYF. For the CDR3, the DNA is TGTGCCAGCAGTTTAAAGTCGACTAGCAGCTCCTACGAGCAGTACTTC.